A single sample gave rise to the 16 T cell receptor beta chains below, sequenced in a study of blood T cell repertoires in COVID-19. Produced via immunoSEQ multiplex PCR; TCRdb's table is partial and in-frame only. This table holds about 250,000 clones, 86% found once. The sequenced sample consisted of peripheral blood. All receptors derive from a woman over 75 with COVID-19, enrolled during active disease.

The chain links TRBV28 to TRBJ2-7; 8 bases agree with TRBD2. The trim removed 7 bases at V and 1 base at J, leaving 15 bases unmatched. The CDR3 covers 17 residues. From germline, CDR1 is MDHEN and CDR2 SYDVKM. CDR3 loop: CASTSNIGGGQSYEQYF. CDR3 nucleotide sequence: TGTGCCAGCACTTCGAATATCGGCGGGGGGCAATCCTACGAGCAGTACTTC.

The gene calls are TRBV3-1 (or the pseudogene TRBV3-2) and TRBJ1-5; a possible D gene is TRBD1 (6 bases). Germline V CDR1 and CDR2: LGHDT, YNNKEL (reference sequence). V dropped 0 bases and J dropped 4 bases, with 13 bases sitting between them. The CDR3 has 16 residues. DNA for the CDR3: TGTGCCAGCAGCCAAGAAGGGGGTTTTGGGAATCAGCCCCAGCATTTT. This translates into CASSQEGGFGNQPQHF.

J is TRBJ2-3 and V is TRBV30; D gene uncertain. V lost 0 bases to trimming and J lost 7 bases, with 5 bases between them. Per the germline V gene, CDR1 is GTSNPN and CDR2 is SVGIG (reference sequence). There are 11 residues in the CDR3. The CDR3 nucleotides read TGTGCCTGGAGTGTTGAGAATACGCAGTATTTT. This encodes CAWSVENTQYF.

J is TRBJ1-4 and V is TRBV27, with unresolved D. Germline lookup yields CDR1 MNHEY and CDR2 SMNVEV (reference sequence). Trimming stripped 5 bases from V and 5 bases from J, with 12 bases between. The CDR3 extends over 14 amino acids. In DNA form, the CDR3 reads TGTGCCAGCAGTGACGACTCCTTCAATGAAAAACTGTTTTTT. It is translated as CASSDDSFNEKLFF.

The chain is built from TRBV5-1 and TRBJ2-5; 8 bases are shared with TRBD2. With V trimmed by 1 base and J by 4 bases, 12 bases remained unmatched. Germline V gene data show CDR1 as SGHRS and CDR2 as YFSETQ. This CDR3 is 17 amino acids long. The CDR3 DNA is TGCGCCAGCAGCTTGTCCACTTACGGGGGGGACCGAGAGACCCAGTACTTC. The encoded protein is CASSLSTYGGDRETQYF.

The gene calls are TRBV10-3 and TRBJ2-3, with D uncertain. Germline CDR1 reads ENHRY; CDR2 reads SYGVKD. The CDR3 loop spans 12 amino acids. CDR3 nucleotide sequence: TGTGCATTTAGCAGCGTTGGAGATACGCAGTATTTT. It is translated as CAFSSVGDTQYF.

The chain is built from TRBV3-1 (or the pseudogene TRBV3-2) and TRBJ2-5; 7 nucleotides agree with TRBD2. The CDR3 is 13 amino acids. Germline CDR1 LGHDT, CDR2 YNNKEL (reference sequence). J gave up 7 bases and V 4 bases, and 6 bases lay outside the gene matches. This CDR3 reads CASSPAGLTTQYF. The CDR3 DNA follows: TGTGCCAGCAGCCCAGCGGGACTGACGACCCAGTACTTC.

The gene calls are TRBV9 and TRBJ2-1; possible D gene TRBD2, 5 bases. CDR1 SGDLS and CDR2 YYNGEE come from the germline V gene. The CDR3 is made up of 13 amino acids. The V gene lost 2 bases and the J gene lost 7 bases, with 10 bases spanning the gap. CDR3 sequence reads: CASSVDSWNEQFF. In DNA form, the CDR3 reads TGTGCCAGCAGCGTGGACTCGTGGAATGAGCAGTTCTTC.

CDR3: CAWTLAGGRVGQFF. CDR3 nucleotides: TGTGCCTGGACGTTAGCGGGGGGGCGTGTAGGGCAGTTCTTC. V gene TRBV30 combines with J gene TRBJ2-1; 11 nucleotides agree with TRBD2. The CDR3 is made up of 14 amino acids. The germline CDR1 and CDR2 sequences are GTSNPN and SVGIG (reference sequence). The V and J ends lost 4 bases and 12 bases, in that order; junction bases with no gene match: 11.

This clone was counted a few times. The chain couples TRBV20-1 to TRBJ1-1, with TRBD1 identical over 9 bases. Germline V gene sequence: CDR1 DFQATT, CDR2 SNEGSKA (reference sequence). V dropped 3 bases and J dropped 8; count of bases not matched to a gene: 4. This CDR3 has 12 amino acids. The CDR3 reads CSASDRGFEAFF. CDR3 nucleotide sequence: TGCAGTGCTAGTGACAGGGGGTTCGAAGCTTTCTTT.

V gene TRBV5-1 combines with J gene TRBJ1-2, with D tentatively TRBD1 (6 bases). V was pared by 0 bases and J by 4 bases, with 10 bases between. The CDR3 covers 14 residues. Germline CDR1 is SGHRS and CDR2 is YFSETQ. CDR3 sequence (DNA): TGCGCCAGCAGCTTGGGAACAGGGATCTATGGCTACACCTTC. This encodes CASSLGTGIYGYTF.

The chain links TRBV6-2 or TRBV6-3 to TRBJ2-1; a possible D gene is TRBD1 (6 bases). Trimming left V 1 base short and J 14 bases short, with 9 bases between. CDR3 size: 11 residues. Germline V CDR1 and CDR2: MNHEY, SVGEGT. DNA of the CDR3: TGTGCCAGCAGTTACTTGGGGGCCGAGTTCTTC. Amino acids: CASSYLGAEFF.

The V call is TRBV11-2, the J call TRBJ2-6; 8 nucleotides agree with TRBD1. With V trimmed by 4 bases and J by 2 bases, 7 bases remained unmatched. The germline CDR1 and CDR2 sequences are SGHAT and FQNNGV. CDR3 length: 17 amino acids. The CDR3 DNA reads TGTGCCAGCAGCTCCCACCGACAGGGGACTGGGGCCAACGTCCTGACTTTC. Amino acid sequence: CASSSHRQGTGANVLTF.

This clone was seen only a few times. V and J are TRBV6-5 and TRBJ2-3, with 7 nucleotides matching TRBD1. V lost 6 bases, J lost 4 bases, and 1 base stayed unmatched. The length of the CDR3 is 12 residues. The germline V gene encodes CDR1 MNHEY and CDR2 SVGAGI. Written as DNA, the CDR3 is TGTGCCAGCAGGCAGGGGGCAGATACGCAGTATTTT. Protein product: CASRQGADTQYF.

The chain employs TRBV10-2 and TRBJ1-2; TRBD1 agrees at 9 bases. CDR3 length: 14 residues. V trimming: 5 bases; J trimming: 3 bases; junction bases outside the gene matches: 4. CDR1 and CDR2 from the germline V gene are WSHSY and SAAADI. The CDR3 coding sequence is TGCGCCAGCAGTTTGGACAGGGGATACTATGGCTACACCTTC. Residues: CASSLDRGYYGYTF.

The sample holds a few counts of this clone. This chain links TRBV5-1 with TRBJ1-1; D remains unclear. The germline gives CDR1 SGHRS, CDR2 YFSETQ. Deletions cut 3 bases from V and 1 base from J, with 10 bases between. The CDR3 is 14 residues long. The CDR3, as DNA: TGCGCCAGCAGCTCCACGGGGAGGAACACTGAAGCTTTCTTT. Protein sequence: CASSSTGRNTEAFF.